These 23 T cell receptor beta chains were all obtained from the same sample, sequenced in a study of chemoradiotherapy in HPV16-positive cancers. This table comes from immunoSEQ multiplex PCR, and its TCRdb copy is limited to in-frame clones, with some not included. The sample contains fewer than 15,000 clones, about three fifths of which appear only once. Specimen collection occurred from a patient who underwent chemoradiotherapy. These receptors were taken from a human donor with HPV-associated anogenital cancer.

The CDR3 region is CASSPQRNTEAFF. The CDR3 nucleotides read TGTGCCAGCAGTCCTCAGAGGAACACTGAAGCTTTCTTT. The V gene is TRBV2, the J gene TRBJ1-1; D is unresolved. Germline CDR1 reads SNHLY; CDR2 reads FYNNEI. This CDR3 has 13 residues. V gave up 5 bases and J gave up 1 base, with 8 bases separating them.

The chain uses TRBV5-1 and TRBJ2-7, with 10 bases fitting TRBD1. The V segment lost 0 bases and the J segment 5 bases; nucleotides outside the gene matches: 8. The CDR3 has 16 residues. Germline CDR1 is SGHRS and CDR2 is YFSETQ. The chain's CDR3 is CASSLGTGGTANEQYF. In DNA form, the CDR3 reads TGCGCCAGCAGCTTGGGGACAGGGGGAACGGCCAACGAGCAGTACTTC.

This clone was seen a single time. This sequence joins TRBV19 and TRBJ1-1; TRBD1 matches at 8 bases. The germline CDR1 and CDR2 sequences are LNHDA and SQIVND (reference sequence). The V and J ends lost 7 bases and 2 bases, in that order; junction bases with no gene match: 9. The CDR3 is made up of 15 amino acids. The CDR3 DNA is TGTGCCAGTACCTCCGGGGGGACAGGTAACACTGAAGCTTTCTTT. This sequence encodes CASTSGGTGNTEAFF.

The J gene is TRBJ2-6, the V gene TRBV10-2; D uncertain. In germline, CDR1 is WSHSY, CDR2 SAAADI. The CDR3 is made up of 16 amino acids. Trimming took 0 bases from V and 1 from J, leaving 7 bases between them. The DNA for the CDR3 is TGCGCCAGCAGTGAGTCTGGATTATCTGGGGCCAACGTCCTGACTTTC. Its protein product is CASSESGLSGANVLTF.

The V and J genes are TRBV30 and TRBJ1-2, with 9 nucleotides matching TRBD1. J lost 5 bases, V lost 3 bases, and 10 bases had no gene match. Germline values: CDR1 GTSNPN, CDR2 SVGIG (reference sequence). The CDR3 consists of 15 residues. CDR3 DNA: TGTGCCTGGAGCCCCCAGGACAGGGGATGGTATGGCTACACCTTC. Translation: CAWSPQDRGWYGYTF.

This chain connects TRBV10-3 to TRBJ2-1, with 8 nucleotides matching TRBD2. The CDR3 extends over 15 amino acids. V trimming: 3 bases; J trimming: 9 bases; junction bases outside the gene matches: 10. Germline V gives CDR1 ENHRY, CDR2 SYGVKD. CDR3 protein: CAISDSGNGIGEQFF. In DNA form, the CDR3 reads TGTGCCATCAGTGATAGCGGGAACGGGATTGGTGAGCAGTTCTTC.

The chain uses TRBV6-5 and TRBJ1-1; D is uncertain. Germline V gives CDR1 MNHEY, CDR2 SVGAGI. Trimming pared 4 bases from V and 4 bases from J, leaving 10 bases between. There are 13 residues in the CDR3. This chain's CDR3 is CASSSGPSTEAFF. CDR3 bases: TGTGCCAGCAGTTCGGGCCCGAGCACTGAAGCTTTCTTT.

The genes are TRBV14 and TRBJ1-2; 9 bases fit TRBD1. V was clipped by 3 bases and J by 4 bases; unmatched bases: 6. The CDR3 has 15 amino acids. The V gene's germline CDR1 is SGHDN and CDR2 FVKESK. CDR3 residues: CASSQRDRVTYGYTF. CDR3 coding DNA: TGTGCCAGCAGCCAGCGGGACAGGGTAACCTATGGCTACACCTTC. The whole variable domain, remainder taken from reference TRBV14 and TRBJ1-2, is EAGVTQFPSHSVIEKGQTVTLRCDPISGHDNLYWYRRVMGKEIKFLLHFVKESKQDESGMPNNRFLAERTGGTYSTLKVQPAELEDSGVYFCASSQRDRVTYGYTFGSGTRLTVV.

This clone was detected a few times. The rearrangement uses TRBV7-9 and TRBJ2-7, with D perhaps TRBD2 (5 bases). V was clipped by 3 bases and J by 2 bases, with 11 bases between them. The germline V gene encodes CDR1 SEHNR and CDR2 FQNEAQ (reference sequence). The CDR3 contains 14 residues. CDR3 DNA sequence: TGTGCCAGCAGCTTCACTAGTGCGGCCTACGAGCAGTACTTC. This encodes CASSFTSAAYEQYF.

Only a few counts were recorded for this clone. One end of the junction fails to match germline, which may point to a read error. The rearrangement joins TRBV7-7 to TRBJ2-7; TRBD1 might be the D (5 bases). The CDR3 totals 15 residues. Germline values: CDR1 SSHAT, CDR2 FNYEAQ (reference sequence). This CDR3 is CASSLGAGEVYEQYF. CDR3 nucleotides: TGTGCTAGCAGCTTAGGGGCAGGAGAGGTTTACGAGCAGTACTTC.

This clone was seen more than once but under ten times. This chain connects TRBV2 to TRBJ2-7; 7 bases line up with TRBD2. With 7 bases clipped from V and 2 bases from J, the junction kept 11 bases outside the gene matches. Germline lookup yields CDR1 SNHLY and CDR2 FYNNEI. The CDR3 is 15 amino acids. The CDR3 bases are TGTGCCAGCACCCCTTCGACTAGCTCCCCCTACGAGCAGTACTTC. It translates to CASTPSTSSPYEQYF. Together with reference TRBV2 and TRBJ2-7, the CDR3 gives the full variable domain: EPEVTQTPSHQVTQMGQEVILRCVPISNHLYFYWYRQILGQKVEFLVSFYNNEISEKSEIFDDQFSVERPDGSNFTLKIRSTKLEDSAMYFCASTPSTSSPYEQYFGPGTRLTVT.

A few counts support this clone. This rearrangement joins TRBV5-1 to TRBJ2-2; tentatively, D is TRBD1 (6 bases). Germline CDR1 and CDR2: SGHRS and YFSETQ. The CDR3 length is 15 residues. The ends were cut back, 3 bases at V and 0 bases at J, with 9 bases in the middle. In DNA form, the CDR3 reads TGCGCCAGCAGCTGGGGGACAACGAACACCGGGGAGCTGTTTTTT. This encodes CASSWGTTNTGELFF.

The chain carries TRBV19 and TRBJ2-7, with D possibly TRBD2 on 6 matching bases. Trimming pared 4 bases from V and 3 bases from J, leaving 16 bases between. The CDR3 extends over 15 amino acids. The germline V gene has CDR1 LNHDA and CDR2 SQIVND (reference sequence). This chain's CDR3 is CASSKTGDGSYEQYF. The CDR3 DNA reads TGTGCCAGTAGTAAGACTGGGGACGGGAGCTACGAGCAGTACTTC.

The chain recombines TRBV4-3 with TRBJ2-1; D possibly corresponds to TRBD2 (5 bases). The CDR3 contains 15 residues. Trimming cost V 2 bases and J 10 bases, with 18 bases left between them. Germline V gives CDR1 LGHNA, CDR2 YSLEER. For the CDR3, the DNA is TGCGCCAGCAGCCAAAGACTACACCGTTCCGGGGAGCAGTTCTTC. Protein sequence: CASSQRLHRSGEQFF.

The gene calls are TRBV19 and TRBJ1-2; TRBD1 agrees at 10 bases. V was pared by 6 bases and J by 7 bases, with 8 bases of the junction left unmatched. Germline CDR1 reads LNHDA; CDR2 reads SQIVND (reference sequence). This CDR3 spans 14 amino acids. CDR3 bases: TGTGCCAGTAGCGAGGACAGGGGGAGAGGTGGCTACACCTTC. It specifies CASSEDRGRGGYTF.

This clone has a handful of counts. The gene calls are TRBV5-4 and TRBJ1-4; 7 bases map to TRBD1. V dropped 5 bases and J dropped 13; count of bases not matched to a gene: 11. There are 13 residues in the CDR3. CDR1 is SGHNT and CDR2 is YYREEE in the germline V gene (reference sequence). In nucleotides, the CDR3 is TGTGCCAGCAGAGCCGGACAGGTTGGCCGACTGTTTTTT. Protein sequence: CASRAGQVGRLFF.

The chain carries TRBV18 and TRBJ2-7, with D tentatively TRBD1 (6 bases). V dropped 2 bases and J dropped 3 bases, with 17 bases sitting between them. The CDR3 consists of 16 residues. CDR1 KGHSH and CDR2 LQKENI come from the germline V gene. CDR3 sequence reads: CASSPEAQGLFYEQYF. Written as DNA, the CDR3 is TGTGCCAGCTCACCAGAAGCGCAGGGGCTTTTCTACGAGCAGTACTTC.

The CDR3 loop is CASSFARNQPQHF. The CDR3 coding sequence is TGTGCCAGCAGTTTTGCCCGCAATCAGCCCCAGCATTTT. This rearrangement joins TRBV27 to TRBJ1-5; no clear D. The germline V gene encodes CDR1 MNHEY and CDR2 SMNVEV (reference sequence). The CDR3 loop spans 13 amino acids. V was trimmed by 3 bases and J by 2 bases, leaving 5 bases between them.

This chain links TRBV28 with TRBJ1-2; possible D gene TRBD1, 6 bases. CDR3 length: 13 residues. Per the germline V gene, CDR1 is MDHEN and CDR2 is SYDVKM. The V gene lost 4 bases and the J gene lost 8 bases, with 14 bases spanning the gap. The CDR3 region has the DNA TGTGCCAGCAGTTATACAGGGATAGGCGGCTACACCTTC. Its translation is CASSYTGIGGYTF.

As to this clone: Other DNA sequences from this sample encode an identical CDR3 as well. This chain joins TRBV2 and TRBJ2-2; maybe TRBD1 (5 bases). Germline CDR1 is SNHLY and CDR2 is FYNNEI. This CDR3 has 15 amino acids. Trimming removed 1 base at V and 4 bases at J, with 10 bases between. CDR3 sequence (DNA): TGTGCCAGCAGTGAAGGCAGGGTAGGCACCGGGGAGCTGTTTTTT. This encodes CASSEGRVGTGELFF.

The chain couples TRBV28 to TRBJ2-7, with a weak D call TRBD1 (5 bases). Between the trimmed V and J ends, which lost 7 bases and 1 base, there was a span of 11 bases. The germline gives CDR1 MDHEN, CDR2 SYDVKM. The CDR3 is 13 residues long. For the CDR3, the DNA is TGTGCCAGCACCTGGGGCAGTTCCTACGAGCAGTACTTC. Translation gives CASTWGSSYEQYF.

The CDR3 coding sequence is TGTGCCAGCAACGGGCAGGGAGGCAATCAGCCCCAGCATTTT. Amino acids: CASNGQGGNQPQHF. The chain links TRBV2 to TRBJ1-5; D may be TRBD1 (5 bases). Per the germline V gene, CDR1 is SNHLY and CDR2 is FYNNEI. V was clipped by 7 bases and J by 2 bases, with 12 bases between them. This CDR3 contains 14 residues.

The rearrangement joins TRBV4-3 to TRBJ2-1, with 7 bases that match TRBD2. Germline values: CDR1 LGHNA, CDR2 YSLEER. This CDR3 is 16 amino acids long. Trimming cost V 1 base and J 3 bases; bases outside gene matches: 6. The DNA of the CDR3 is TGCGCCAGCAGCCAAGGACCGGGCGGGAGCTACAATGAGCAGTTCTTC. Residues: CASSQGPGGSYNEQFF.